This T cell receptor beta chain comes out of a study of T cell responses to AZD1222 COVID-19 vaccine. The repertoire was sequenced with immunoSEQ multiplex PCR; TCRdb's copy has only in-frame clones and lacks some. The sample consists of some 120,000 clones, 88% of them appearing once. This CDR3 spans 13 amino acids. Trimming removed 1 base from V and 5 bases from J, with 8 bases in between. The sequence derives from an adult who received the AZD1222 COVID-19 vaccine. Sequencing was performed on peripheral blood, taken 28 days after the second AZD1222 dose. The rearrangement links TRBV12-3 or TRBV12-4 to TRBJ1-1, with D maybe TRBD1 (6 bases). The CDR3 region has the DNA TGTGCCAGCAGTTTAGGGGGGGCAACTGAAGCTTTCTTT. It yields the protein CASSLGGATEAFF.